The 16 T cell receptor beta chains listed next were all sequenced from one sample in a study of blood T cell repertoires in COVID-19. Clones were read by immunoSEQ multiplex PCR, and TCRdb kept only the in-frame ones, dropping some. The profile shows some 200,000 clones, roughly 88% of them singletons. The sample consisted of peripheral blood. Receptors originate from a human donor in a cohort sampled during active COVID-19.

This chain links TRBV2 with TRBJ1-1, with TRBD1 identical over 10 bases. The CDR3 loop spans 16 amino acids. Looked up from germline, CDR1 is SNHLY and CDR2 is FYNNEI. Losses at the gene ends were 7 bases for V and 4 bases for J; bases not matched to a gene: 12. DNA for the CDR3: TGTGCCAGCATACCCCGGAGGGGGACAGGGGTCACTGAAGCTTTCTTT. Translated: CASIPRRGTGVTEAFF.

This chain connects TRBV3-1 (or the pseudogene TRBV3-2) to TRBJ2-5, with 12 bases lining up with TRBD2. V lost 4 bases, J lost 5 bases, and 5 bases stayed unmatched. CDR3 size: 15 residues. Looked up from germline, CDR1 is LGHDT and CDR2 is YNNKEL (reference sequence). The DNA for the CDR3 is TGTGCCAGCAGCCTCAGGACTAGCGGGATGGAGACCCAGTACTTC. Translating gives CASSLRTSGMETQYF.

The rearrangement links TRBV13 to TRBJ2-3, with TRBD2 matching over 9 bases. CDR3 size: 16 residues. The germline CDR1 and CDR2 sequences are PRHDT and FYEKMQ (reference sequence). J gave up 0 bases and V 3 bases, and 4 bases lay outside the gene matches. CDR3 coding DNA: TGTGCCAGCAGCTTCTCTCTAGCGGGAAGCACAGATACGCAGTATTTT. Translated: CASSFSLAGSTDTQYF.

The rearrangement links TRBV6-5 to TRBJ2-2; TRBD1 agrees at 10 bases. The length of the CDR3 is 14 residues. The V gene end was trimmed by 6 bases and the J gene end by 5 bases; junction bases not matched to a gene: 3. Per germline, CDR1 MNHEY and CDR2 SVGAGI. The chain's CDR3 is CASRGQGYTGELFF. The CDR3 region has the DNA TGTGCCAGCAGGGGACAGGGGTATACCGGGGAGCTGTTTTTT.

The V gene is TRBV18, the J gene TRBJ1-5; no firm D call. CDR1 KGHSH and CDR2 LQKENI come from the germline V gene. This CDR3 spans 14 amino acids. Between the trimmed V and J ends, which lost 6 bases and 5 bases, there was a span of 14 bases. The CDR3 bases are TGTGCCAGCTCGGGAGGGAATGGTGATCAGCCCCAGCATTTT. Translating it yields CASSGGNGDQPQHF. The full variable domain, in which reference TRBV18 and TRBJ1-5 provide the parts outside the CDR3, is NAGVMQNPRHLVRRRGQEARLRCSPMKGHSHVYWYRQLPEEGLKFMVYLQKENIIDESGMPKERFSAEFPKEGPSILRIQQVVRGDSAAYFCASSGGNGDQPQHFGDGTRLSIL.

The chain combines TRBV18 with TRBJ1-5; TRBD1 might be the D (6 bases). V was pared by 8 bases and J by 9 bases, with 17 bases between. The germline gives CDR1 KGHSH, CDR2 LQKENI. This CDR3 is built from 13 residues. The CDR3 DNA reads TGTGCCAGCCAGAACGACAGGCAGGGGCCCCAGCATTTT. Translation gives CASQNDRQGPQHF.

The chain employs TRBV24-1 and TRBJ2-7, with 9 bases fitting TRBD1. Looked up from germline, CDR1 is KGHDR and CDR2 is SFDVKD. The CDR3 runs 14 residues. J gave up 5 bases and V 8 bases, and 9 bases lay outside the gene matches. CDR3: CATTRQGEPDEQYF. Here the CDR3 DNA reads TGTGCCACCACCCGACAGGGGGAACCTGACGAGCAGTACTTC.

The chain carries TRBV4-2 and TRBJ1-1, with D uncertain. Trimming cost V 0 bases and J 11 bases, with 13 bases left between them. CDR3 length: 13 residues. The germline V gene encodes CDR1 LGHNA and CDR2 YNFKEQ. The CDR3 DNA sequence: TGTGCCAGCAGCCAAGATCGTCGGTTGGGCGCTTTCTTT. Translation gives CASSQDRRLGAFF.

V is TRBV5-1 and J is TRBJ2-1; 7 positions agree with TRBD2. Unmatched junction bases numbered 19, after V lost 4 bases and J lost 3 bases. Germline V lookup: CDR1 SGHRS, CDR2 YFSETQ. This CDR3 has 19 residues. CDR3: CASSPSLIVAGAFYNEQFF. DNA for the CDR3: TGCGCCAGCAGCCCCAGCCTTATAGTTGCGGGAGCGTTCTACAATGAGCAGTTCTTC.

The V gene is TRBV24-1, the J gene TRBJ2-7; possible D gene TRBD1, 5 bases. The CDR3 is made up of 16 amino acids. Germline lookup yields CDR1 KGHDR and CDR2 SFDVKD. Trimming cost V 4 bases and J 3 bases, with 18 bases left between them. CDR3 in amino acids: CATSERPPGRCYEQYF. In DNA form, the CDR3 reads TGTGCCACCAGTGAACGCCCCCCAGGGCGGTGCTACGAGCAGTACTTC.

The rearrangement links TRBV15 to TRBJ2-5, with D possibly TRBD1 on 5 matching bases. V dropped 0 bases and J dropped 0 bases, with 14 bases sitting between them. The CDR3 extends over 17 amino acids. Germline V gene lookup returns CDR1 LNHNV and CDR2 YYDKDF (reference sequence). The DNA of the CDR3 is TGTGCCACCAGCAGAGATCCGACAGCCCTGTACCAAGAGACCCAGTACTTC. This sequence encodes CATSRDPTALYQETQYF.

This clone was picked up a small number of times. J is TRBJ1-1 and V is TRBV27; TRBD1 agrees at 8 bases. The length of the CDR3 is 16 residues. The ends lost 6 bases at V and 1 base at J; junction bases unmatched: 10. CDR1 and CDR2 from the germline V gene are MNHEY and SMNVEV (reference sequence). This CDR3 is CASRDATGGGNTEAFF. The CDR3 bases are TGTGCCAGCAGAGACGCAACAGGGGGAGGGAACACTGAAGCTTTCTTT.

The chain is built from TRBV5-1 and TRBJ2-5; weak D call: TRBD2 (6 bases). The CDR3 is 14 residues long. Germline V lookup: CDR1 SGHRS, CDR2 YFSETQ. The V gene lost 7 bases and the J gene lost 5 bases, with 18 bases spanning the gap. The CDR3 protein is CASGAEGPSETQYF. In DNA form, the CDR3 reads TGCGCCAGCGGCGCGGAGGGGCCCTCGGAGACCCAGTACTTC.

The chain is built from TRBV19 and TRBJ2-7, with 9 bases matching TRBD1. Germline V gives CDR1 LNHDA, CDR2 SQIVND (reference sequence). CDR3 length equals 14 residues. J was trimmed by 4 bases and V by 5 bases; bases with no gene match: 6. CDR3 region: CASSPGQGGYEQYF. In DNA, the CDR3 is TGTGCCAGTAGTCCGGGACAGGGCGGTTACGAGCAGTACTTC. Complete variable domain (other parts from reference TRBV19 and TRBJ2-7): DGGITQSPKYLFRKEGQNVTLSCEQNLNHDAMYWYRQDPGQGLRLIYYSQIVNDFQKGDIAEGYSVSREKKESFPLTVTSAQKNPTAFYLCASSPGQGGYEQYFGPGTRLTVT.

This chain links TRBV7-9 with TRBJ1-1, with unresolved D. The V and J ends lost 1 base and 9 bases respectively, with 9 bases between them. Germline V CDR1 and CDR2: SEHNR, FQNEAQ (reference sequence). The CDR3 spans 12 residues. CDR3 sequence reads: CASSLDRRKAFF. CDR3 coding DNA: TGTGCCAGCAGCTTAGACAGACGGAAAGCTTTCTTT. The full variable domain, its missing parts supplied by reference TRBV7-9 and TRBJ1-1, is DTGVSQNPRHKITKRGQNVTFRCDPISEHNRLYWYRQTLGQGPEFLTYFQNEAQLEKSRLLSDRFSAERPKGSFSTLEIQRTEQGDSAMYLCASSLDRRKAFFGQGTRLTVV.

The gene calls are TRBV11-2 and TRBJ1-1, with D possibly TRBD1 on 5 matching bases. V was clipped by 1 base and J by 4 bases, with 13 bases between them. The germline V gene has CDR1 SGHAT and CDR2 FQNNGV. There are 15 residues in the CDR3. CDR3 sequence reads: CASSLVSGVGTEAFF. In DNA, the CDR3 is TGTGCCAGCAGCTTAGTTTCGGGGGTAGGCACTGAAGCTTTCTTT.